This T cell receptor beta chain was captured in a study of blood T cells in healthy people across ages. A J-beta primer mix and a sample-barcoded 5' primer were used in a second PCR of roughly 6 to 11 cycles. TCRdb independently ran MiXCR on the 5' RACE reads; one entry per CDR3 protein. Of about 930,000 distinct CDR3 sequences detected, almost 30% appear once; the ten largest clones hold roughly a tenth. Trimming removed 6 bases from V and 1 base from J, with 26 bases in between. CDR1 is DFQATT and CDR2 is SNEGSKA in the germline V gene (reference sequence). The CDR3 is 18 amino acids. Separately, the same data were catalogued under a study of T cells of mothers and their children.

The V and J genes are TRBV20-1 and TRBJ2-3; perhaps TRBD2 as D (6 bases). The specimen sequenced was blood. This receptor was obtained from a woman aged 40 to 50 in good health. Written as DNA, the CDR3 is TGCAGTGCACTTAGAAACGCGGGGTGGGGCGGAGGCACAGATACGCAGTATTTT. This codes for CSALRNAGWGGGTDTQYF.